The rows below give T cell receptor beta chains drawn from one sample of a study of T cell responses to AZD1222 COVID-19 vaccine. Data came from immunoSEQ multiplex PCR; TCRdb stores just in-frame clones and leaves some out. The top ten clones hold approximately 1.6% of a sample with just over 150,000 clones, approximately 91% of them seen once. Sample: peripheral blood, taken 28 days after the second AZD1222 dose. These receptors all come from an adult who received the AZD1222 COVID-19 vaccine. Both conserved end residues are part of each CDR3. The D gene is left open where the match is weak. Expanded clones get a size class; other rows say once, few or many, or leave the size out.

D: TRBD2
size: .
V: TRBV11-2
J: TRBJ2-7
DNA: TGTGCCAGCAGCTTACGACTAGCGGGAGTAGGATACGAGCAGTACTTC
CDR3: CASSLRLAGVGYEQYF

D: .
size: .
V: TRBV3-1/TRBV3-2
J: TRBJ2-7
DNA: TGTGCCAGCAGCCAAGGCTACGAGCAGTACTTC
CDR3: CASSQGYEQYF

D: .
size: .
V: TRBV29-1
J: TRBJ1-1
DNA: TGCAGCGCGGGCTGGGACCCGAGGACTGAAGCTTTCTTT
CDR3: CSAGWDPRTEAFF

D: TRBD1
size: .
V: TRBV6-5
J: TRBJ2-7
DNA: TGTGCCAGCAGGGATACAGGGGGCTTTACGTACGAGCAGTACTTC
CDR3: CASRDTGGFTYEQYF

D: .
size: .
V: TRBV5-1
J: TRBJ2-1
DNA: TGCGCCAGCAGCTTGGTACAGGAGGCCTACAATGAGCAGTTCTTC
CDR3: CASSLVQEAYNEQFF

D: .
size: .
V: TRBV11-2
J: TRBJ2-1
DNA: TGTGCCAGCAGCACCCCTACTGGCAATGAGCAGTTCTTC
CDR3: CASSTPTGNEQFF

D: .
size: .
V: TRBV6-5
J: TRBJ2-7
DNA: TGTGCCAGCAGTTATACCGGGACTCCGCCCTACGAGCAGTACTTC
CDR3: CASSYTGTPPYEQYF

D: .
size: .
V: TRBV5-1
J: TRBJ2-7
DNA: TGCGCCAGCAGCTTGGAGAGGGGCCACGAGCAGTACTTC
CDR3: CASSLERGHEQYF

D: .
size: .
V: TRBV5-4
J: TRBJ1-1
DNA: TGTGCCAGCAGCTTTGGACTTGAAGCTTTCTTT
CDR3: CASSFGLEAFF

D: TRBD2
size: .
V: TRBV5-1
J: TRBJ2-7
DNA: TGCGCCAGCAGCCGGACTAGCGGGAGCAACGAGCAGTACTTC
CDR3: CASSRTSGSNEQYF

D: .
size: .
V: TRBV2
J: TRBJ1-2
DNA: TGTGCCAGCAGTGGGGGGTTCGGCTACACCTTC
CDR3: CASSGGFGYTF

D: .
size: .
V: TRBV6-1
J: TRBJ1-6
DNA: TGTGCCAGCAGTGAAAAGTACTCCTATAATTCACCCCTCCACTTT
CDR3: CASSEKYSYNSPLHF

D: TRBD2
size: once
V: TRBV5-1
J: TRBJ2-2
DNA: TGCGCCAGCAGCTTACTAGCGACCGGGGAGCTGTTTTTT
CDR3: CASSLLATGELFF

D: .
size: .
V: TRBV19
J: TRBJ1-2
DNA: TGTGCCAGTACCGCGCGGGGCGTCTATGGCTACACCTTC
CDR3: CASTARGVYGYTF

D: .
size: .
V: TRBV19
J: TRBJ1-1
DNA: TGTGCCACCTCGGGGGAAGGAGCTTTCTTT
CDR3: CATSGEGAFF

D: .
size: .
V: TRBV6-5
J: TRBJ1-5
DNA: TGTGCCAGCAGAAACAATCAGCCCCAGCATTTT
CDR3: CASRNNQPQHF

D: TRBD1
size: .
V: TRBV19
J: TRBJ1-5
DNA: TGTGCCAGTAGAACCAGGGGGTTGTATCAGCCCCAGCATTTT
CDR3: CASRTRGLYQPQHF

D: TRBD1
size: .
V: TRBV6-5
J: TRBJ1-2
DNA: TGTGCCAGCAGTTGGGGGTCGGGACAGGGTGGCTATGGCTACACCTTC
CDR3: CASSWGSGQGGYGYTF

D: .
size: .
V: TRBV19
J: TRBJ1-5
DNA: TGTGCCAGTAGTCCCGGACCGATCCGAACCCAGCCCCAGCATTTT
CDR3: CASSPGPIRTQPQHF

D: TRBD1
size: .
V: TRBV15
J: TRBJ2-7
DNA: TGTGCCACCAGGTACCTTGGACAGGGGTCGTCCTACGAGCAGTACTTC
CDR3: CATRYLGQGSSYEQYF

D: .
size: .
V: TRBV28
J: TRBJ2-7
DNA: TGTGCCAGCAGTTTATCCTCCTCGAGCCAGACAGGGAGGAGGGACGAGCAGTACTTC
CDR3: CASSLSSSSQTGRRDEQYF

D: .
size: once
V: TRBV18
J: TRBJ1-2
DNA: TGTGCCAGCTCACCCACCCTGCGGGACTATGGCTACACCTTC
CDR3: CASSPTLRDYGYTF

D: .
size: .
V: TRBV6-5
J: TRBJ2-2
DNA: TGTGCCAGCAGTTACTCGGGGAGCGGGGAGCTGTTTTTT
CDR3: CASSYSGSGELFF

D: TRBD1
size: .
V: TRBV6-5
J: TRBJ1-2
DNA: TGTGCCAGCAGTTACTTATCCCAGGGGGATGGCTACACCTTC
CDR3: CASSYLSQGDGYTF

D: .
size: few
V: TRBV5-5
J: TRBJ1-6
DNA: TGTGCCAGCAGCGAACGGACGCCGCCAACCCTCCACTTT
CDR3: CASSERTPPTLHF

D: TRBD2
size: medium-sized
V: TRBV7-9
J: TRBJ2-3
DNA: TGTGCCAGCAGCCCCCGGACTAGCGGGAGGACAGATACGCAGTATTTT
CDR3: CASSPRTSGRTDTQYF

D: .
size: .
V: TRBV5-1
J: TRBJ2-1
DNA: TGCGCCAGCAGCCCCTTGGACCGGGGTGATGAGCAGTTCTTC
CDR3: CASSPLDRGDEQFF